This paragraph reports one T cell receptor beta chain. The antigen remains undetermined. Germline V lookup: CDR1 SGHAT, CDR2 FQNNGV. This CDR3 is 11 amino acids long. V was cut by 3 bases and J by 7 bases, with 6 bases left in between. This record belongs to a study of long-term antiretroviral therapy in people with HIV. Donors each had at least one pre-ART PBMC sample and at least two post-ART ones. Every sample had roughly 1-11 million cryopreserved PBMC in it before DNA extraction. Findings and caveats of the study: The data indicate that diversity increased after ART but remained below transplant donor controls. Pre-ART clonal expansions dominated every time point's repertoire.

Sequencing used immunoSEQ v3.0 at survey level. The data were produced by immunoSEQ multiplex PCR, yet TCRdb's version contains in-frame clones alone and is incomplete. The repertoire holds about 22,000 clones, 85% seen once, with more than 3% in the top ten. The material sequenced was unsorted PBMCs, taken around 4 years after starting antiretroviral therapy. This clonotype originated in a man aged 18-30 years with HIV. The chain carries TRBV11-2 and TRBJ1-1; D ambiguous. In nucleotides, the CDR3 is TGTGCCAGCAGCTTCGGGGATGAAGCTTTCTTT. Translating it yields CASSFGDEAFF.